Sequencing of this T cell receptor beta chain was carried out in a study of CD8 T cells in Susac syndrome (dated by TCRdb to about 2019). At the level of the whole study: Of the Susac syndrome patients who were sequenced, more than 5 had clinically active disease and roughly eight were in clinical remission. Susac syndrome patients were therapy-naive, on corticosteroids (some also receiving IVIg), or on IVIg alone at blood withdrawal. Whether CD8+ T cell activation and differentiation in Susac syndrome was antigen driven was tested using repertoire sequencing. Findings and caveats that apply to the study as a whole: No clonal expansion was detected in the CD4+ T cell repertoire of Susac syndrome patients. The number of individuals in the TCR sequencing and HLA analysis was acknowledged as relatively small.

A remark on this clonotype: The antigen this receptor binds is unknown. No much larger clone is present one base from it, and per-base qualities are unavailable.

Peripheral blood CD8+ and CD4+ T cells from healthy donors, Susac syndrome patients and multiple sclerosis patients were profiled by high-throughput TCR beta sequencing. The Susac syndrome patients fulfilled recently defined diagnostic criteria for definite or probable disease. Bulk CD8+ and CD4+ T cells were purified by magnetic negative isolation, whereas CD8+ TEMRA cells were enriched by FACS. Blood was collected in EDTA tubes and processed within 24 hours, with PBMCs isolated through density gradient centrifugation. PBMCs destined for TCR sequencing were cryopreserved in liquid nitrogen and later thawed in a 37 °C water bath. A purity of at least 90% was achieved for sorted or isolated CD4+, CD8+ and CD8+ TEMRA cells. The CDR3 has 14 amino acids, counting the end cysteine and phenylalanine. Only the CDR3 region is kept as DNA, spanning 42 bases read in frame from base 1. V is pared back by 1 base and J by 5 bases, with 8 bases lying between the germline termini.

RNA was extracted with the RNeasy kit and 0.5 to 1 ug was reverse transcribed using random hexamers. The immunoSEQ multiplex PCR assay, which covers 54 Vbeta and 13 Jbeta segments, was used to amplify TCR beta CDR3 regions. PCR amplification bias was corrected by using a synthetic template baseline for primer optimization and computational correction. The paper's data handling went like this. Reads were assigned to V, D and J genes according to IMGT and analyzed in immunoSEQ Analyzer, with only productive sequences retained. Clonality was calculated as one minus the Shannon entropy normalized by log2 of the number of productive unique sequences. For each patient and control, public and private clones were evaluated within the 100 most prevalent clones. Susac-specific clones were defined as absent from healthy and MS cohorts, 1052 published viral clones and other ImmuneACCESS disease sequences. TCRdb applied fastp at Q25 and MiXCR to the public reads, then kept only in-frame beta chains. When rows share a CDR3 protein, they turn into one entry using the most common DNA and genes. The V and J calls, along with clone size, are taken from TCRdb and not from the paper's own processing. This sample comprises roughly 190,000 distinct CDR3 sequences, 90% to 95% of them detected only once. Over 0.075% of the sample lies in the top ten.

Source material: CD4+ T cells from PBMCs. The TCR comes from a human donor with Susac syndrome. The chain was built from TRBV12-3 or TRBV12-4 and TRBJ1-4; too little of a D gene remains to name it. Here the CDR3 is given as CASSLVDGNEKLFF. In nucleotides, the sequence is TGTGCCAGCAGTTTAGTGGACGGGAATGAAAAACTGTTTTTT.